This T cell receptor (beta chain) was obtained from a study of blood T cell repertoires in COVID-19 (dated by TCRdb to 2018 to 2021). Regarding the research as a whole: Samples covering the acute and convalescent phases of COVID-19 were provided by collaborators in the United States, Italy and Spain. The repertoires were released in a freely available public database meant as a resource for research on the immune response to SARS-CoV-2. Subjects who had been exposed to COVID-19, were actively infected with it, or had recovered from it provided the deeply sampled blood TCRbeta repertoires that made up the dataset. The material from the prospective study consisted of cDNA or gDNA derived from T cells, B-cell-depleted T cells, or PBMCs. Nearly every sample came with metadata listing a de-identified subject ID, COVID-19 status, age in years and sex. HLA class I and class II types, where available, came from metadata supplied by the sample provider rather than from assay-based typing. Samples came from the ongoing ImmuneRACE study (first 160 participants) plus 1,254 subjects from 6 global collaborators.

From the germline V gene, CDR1 is SGHTA and CDR2 is FQGNSA. Relative to germline, V is 6 bases shorter and J is 7 bases shorter, with 22 bases between their ends. The CDR3 goes from the cysteine to the phenylalanine over 15 residues. The entry retains the CDR3 DNA only, 45 bases that are in frame from base 1. Study-wide findings and limitations: The amount of clinical and demographic metadata varied by source and participant and was provided uncurated.

On this clone itself: Its recognized antigen is unknown. Base qualities are not provided; no much larger clone lies one nucleotide away.

The immunoSEQ Assay, a bias-controlled multiplex PCR, was used to amplify TCRbeta CDR3 regions from genomic DNA. In the authors' own workflow: The number of nucleated cells in each sample was estimated from the amplification of reference gene primers within the assay. To quantify the absolute abundance of each unique TCRbeta CDR3 rearrangement, sequence reads were collapsed and filtered. For each sample, productive Simpson clonality was calculated as the square root of Simpson's diversity index over productive rearrangements. In TCRdb, the immuneACCESS table is reduced to in-frame sequences with V and J assigned. These tables do not hold every clone; where another copy was compared, an unresolved V gene accounts for under half, and the others remain unexplained. Clone size and V and J calls were adopted from that table, with D and trimming inferred from the DNA. The sample includes over 45,000 clones, with over 80% observed a single time. 7.3% of the sample lies in the top ten.

Collaborating institutions collected whole blood in K2EDTA tubes following their own protocols. For TCRbeta analysis, collaborators shipped samples in one of three forms: frozen whole blood, isolated PBMCs, or DNA extracted from either of those sample types. This receptor chain uses TRBV7-2 and TRBJ2-7; TRBD1 could be the D gene, as 6 bases match. The sample taken for sequencing was peripheral blood. This clonotype was sampled from a woman aged 60 to 75 with active or convalescent COVID-19. CDR3 region: CASRPATGSGEEQYF. In nucleotide form, the sequence is TGTGCCAGCAGACCTGCGACAGGCTCCGGAGAGGAGCAGTACTTC.